This TCR beta chain is from a study of blood T cell repertoires in COVID-19. Study-wide context: Spain, Italy and the United States supplied samples that represented acute and convalescent COVID-19. PBMCs, B-cell-depleted T cells, or T cells were the source of the cDNA or gDNA that made up the material.

Germline CDR1 reads MDHEN; CDR2 reads SYDVKM. V trimming: 2 bases; J trimming: 4 bases; junction bases outside the gene matches: 5. The CDR3 loop spans 16 amino acids. In the authors' methods: For nucleated cells, counts were estimated from reference gene primer amplification. The table came from immunoSEQ multiplex PCR; TCRdb's copy has only in-frame clones and leaves some out. V and J calls and clone size come straight from that table; D and trimming were deduced from the DNA. The sample holds 76,000 or so clones, 87% seen once. This clonotype was obtained from a man under 40 with acute or convalescent COVID-19. The rearrangement joins TRBV28 to TRBJ2-1; 10 bases line up with TRBD2. Material for sequencing was peripheral blood. The CDR3 protein is CASSLEREGRYNEQFF. The CDR3, as DNA: TGTGCCAGCAGTTTAGAGCGGGAGGGCAGGTACAATGAGCAGTTCTTC.